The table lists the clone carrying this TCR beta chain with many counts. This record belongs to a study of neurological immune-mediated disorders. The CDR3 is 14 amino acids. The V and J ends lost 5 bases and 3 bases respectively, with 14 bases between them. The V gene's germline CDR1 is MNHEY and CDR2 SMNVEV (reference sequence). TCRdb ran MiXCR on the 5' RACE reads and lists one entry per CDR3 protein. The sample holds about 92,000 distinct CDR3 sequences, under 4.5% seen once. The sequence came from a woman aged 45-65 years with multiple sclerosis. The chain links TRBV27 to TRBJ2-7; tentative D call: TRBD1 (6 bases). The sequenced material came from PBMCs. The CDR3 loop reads CASSTDRFNYEQYF. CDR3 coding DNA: TGTGCCAGCAGTACGGACAGATTCAACTACGAGCAGTACTTC.